This TCR beta chain emerged from a study of T cell repertoires in cytomegalovirus infection. On this clonotype: Antigen specificity is unknown.

TCRdb processed the reads anew with MiXCR; each CDR3 protein has one entry. The sample records some 700,000 distinct CDR3 sequences, 33% being singletons. The CDR3 totals 17 residues. Trimming took 8 bases from V and 4 from J; bases not matched to a gene: 11. CDR1 and CDR2 from the germline V gene are MGHRA and YSYEKL. The origin of this receptor is a human donor in good health (CMV status not recorded). Some clones in this sample may be carry-over from other donors' samples. This chain links TRBV4-1 with TRBJ2-1; 13 bases line up with TRBD2. Sample: cultured PBMCs, taken from culture after CMV antigen stimulation. The CDR3 DNA sequence: TGCGCCAGCGGCAAACTAGCGGGGGGGCTCGGATACAATGAGCAGTTCTTC. Translating it yields CASGKLAGGLGYNEQFF.